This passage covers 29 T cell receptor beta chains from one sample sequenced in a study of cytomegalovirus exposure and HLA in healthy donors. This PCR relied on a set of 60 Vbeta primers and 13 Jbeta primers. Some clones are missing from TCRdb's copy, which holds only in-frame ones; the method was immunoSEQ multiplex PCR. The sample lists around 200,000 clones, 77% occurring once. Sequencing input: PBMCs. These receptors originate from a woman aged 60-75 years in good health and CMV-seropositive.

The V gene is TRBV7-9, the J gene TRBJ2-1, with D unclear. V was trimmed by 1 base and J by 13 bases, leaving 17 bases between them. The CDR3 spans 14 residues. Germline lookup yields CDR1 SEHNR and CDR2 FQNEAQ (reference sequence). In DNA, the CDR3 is TGTGCCAGCAGCTTAGAATTGAGTGCGGCAATCCAGTTCTTC. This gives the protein CASSLELSAAIQFF.

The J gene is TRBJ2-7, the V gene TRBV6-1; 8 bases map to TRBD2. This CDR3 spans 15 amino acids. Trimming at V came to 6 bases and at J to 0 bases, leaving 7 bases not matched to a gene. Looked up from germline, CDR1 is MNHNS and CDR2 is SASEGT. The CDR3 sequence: CASRRTSGNSYEQYF. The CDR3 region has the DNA TGTGCCAGCAGAAGAACTAGCGGCAACTCCTACGAGCAGTACTTC.

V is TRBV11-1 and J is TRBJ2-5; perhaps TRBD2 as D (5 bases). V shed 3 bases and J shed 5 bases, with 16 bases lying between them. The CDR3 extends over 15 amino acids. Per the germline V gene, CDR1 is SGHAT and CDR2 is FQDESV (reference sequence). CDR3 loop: CASSFRVDSSETQYF. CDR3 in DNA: TGTGCCAGCAGCTTTAGGGTCGATTCTAGCGAGACCCAGTACTTC.

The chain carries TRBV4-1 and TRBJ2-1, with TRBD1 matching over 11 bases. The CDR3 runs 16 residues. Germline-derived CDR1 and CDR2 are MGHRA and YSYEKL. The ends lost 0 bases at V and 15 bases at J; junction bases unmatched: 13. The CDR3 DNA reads TGCGCCAGCAGCCAAGATCCAGGACAGGGGGCTTTAAGGAGGTTCTTC. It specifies CASSQDPGQGALRRFF.

CDR3: CAAGRGFNQPQHF. The CDR3 nucleotides are TGTGCCGCGGGGAGGGGATTCAATCAGCCCCAGCATTTT. The chain links TRBV2 to TRBJ1-5; perhaps TRBD1 as D (5 bases). Deletions cut 11 bases from V and 3 bases from J, with 14 bases between. CDR3 length: 13 amino acids. The germline CDR1 and CDR2 sequences are SNHLY and FYNNEI.

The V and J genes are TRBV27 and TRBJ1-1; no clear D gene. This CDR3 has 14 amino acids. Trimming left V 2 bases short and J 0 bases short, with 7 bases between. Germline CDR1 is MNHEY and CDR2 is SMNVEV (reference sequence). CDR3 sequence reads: CASSLGRLNTEAFF. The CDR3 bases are TGTGCCAGCAGTTTAGGGAGGTTGAACACTGAAGCTTTCTTT.

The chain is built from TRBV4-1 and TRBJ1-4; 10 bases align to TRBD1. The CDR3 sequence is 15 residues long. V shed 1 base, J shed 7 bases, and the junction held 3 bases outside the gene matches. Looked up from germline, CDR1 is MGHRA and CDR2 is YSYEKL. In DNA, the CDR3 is TGCGCCAGCAGCCAAGGACAGGGGGCGATTGAAAAACTGTTTTTT. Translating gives CASSQGQGAIEKLFF.

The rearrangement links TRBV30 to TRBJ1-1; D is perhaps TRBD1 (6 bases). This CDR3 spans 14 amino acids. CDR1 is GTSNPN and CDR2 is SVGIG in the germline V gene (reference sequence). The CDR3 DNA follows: TGTGCACAAGTGTATGGACGCACCGGGACACAAGCTTTCTTT. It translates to CAQVYGRTGTQAFF.

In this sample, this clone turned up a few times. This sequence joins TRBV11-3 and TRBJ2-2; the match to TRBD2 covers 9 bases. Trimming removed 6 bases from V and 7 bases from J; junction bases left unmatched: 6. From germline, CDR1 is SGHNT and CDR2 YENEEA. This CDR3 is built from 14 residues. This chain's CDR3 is CASSFSGSGGELFF. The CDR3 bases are TGTGCCAGCAGTTTTAGCGGGAGCGGCGGGGAGCTGTTTTTT.

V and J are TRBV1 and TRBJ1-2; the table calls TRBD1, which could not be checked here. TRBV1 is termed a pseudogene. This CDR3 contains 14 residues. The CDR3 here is CTSSQDSFYYGYTF. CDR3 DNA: TGCACCAGCAGCCAAGACAGTTTTTACTATGGCTACACCTTC.

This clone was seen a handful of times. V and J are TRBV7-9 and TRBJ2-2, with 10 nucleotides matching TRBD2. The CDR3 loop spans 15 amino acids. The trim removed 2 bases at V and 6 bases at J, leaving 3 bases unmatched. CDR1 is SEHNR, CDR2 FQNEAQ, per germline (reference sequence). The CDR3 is CASSLRLAGAGELFF. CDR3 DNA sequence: TGTGCCAGCAGCTTAAGGCTAGCGGGGGCCGGGGAGCTGTTTTTT. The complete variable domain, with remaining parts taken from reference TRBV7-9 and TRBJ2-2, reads DTGVSQNPRHKITKRGQNVTFRCDPISEHNRLYWYRQTLGQGPEFLTYFQNEAQLEKSRLLSDRFSAERPKGSFSTLEIQRTEQGDSAMYLCASSLRLAGAGELFFGEGSRLTVL.

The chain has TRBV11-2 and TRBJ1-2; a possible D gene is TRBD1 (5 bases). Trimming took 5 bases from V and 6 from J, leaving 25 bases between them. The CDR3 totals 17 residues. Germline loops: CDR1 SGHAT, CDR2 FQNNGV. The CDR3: CASSLNTLLGGKDGYTF. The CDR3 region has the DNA TGTGCCAGCAGCCTAAACACCCTGTTGGGGGGGAAGGATGGCTACACCTTC. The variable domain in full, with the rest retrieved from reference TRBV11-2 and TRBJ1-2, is EAGVAQSPRYKIIEKRQSVAFWCNPISGHATLYWYQQILGQGPKLLIQFQNNGVVDDSQLPKDRFSAERLKGVDSTLKIQPAKLEDSAVYLCASSLNTLLGGKDGYTFGSGTRLTVV.

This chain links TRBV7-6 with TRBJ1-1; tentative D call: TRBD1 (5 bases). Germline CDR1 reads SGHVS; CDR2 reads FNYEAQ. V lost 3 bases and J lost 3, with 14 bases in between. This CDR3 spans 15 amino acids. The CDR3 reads CASSFGGVRDTEAFF. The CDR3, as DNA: TGTGCCAGCAGCTTCGGGGGGGTAAGGGACACTGAAGCTTTCTTT.

For the CDR3, the DNA is TGTGCCAGCTCACCCCAGGGAAGCTCCTACAATGAGCAGTTCTTC. Its translation is CASSPQGSSYNEQFF. This sequence joins TRBV18 and TRBJ2-1; D may be TRBD1 (5 bases). Trimming removed 3 bases at V and 0 bases at J, with 9 bases between. Germline CDR1 is KGHSH and CDR2 is LQKENI. The CDR3 loop spans 15 amino acids.

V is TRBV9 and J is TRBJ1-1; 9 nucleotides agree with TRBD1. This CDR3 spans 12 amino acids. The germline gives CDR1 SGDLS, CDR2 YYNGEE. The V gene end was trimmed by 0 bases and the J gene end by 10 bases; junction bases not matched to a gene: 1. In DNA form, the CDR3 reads TGTGCCAGCAGCGTAGTGACAGGGGGAGCTTTCTTT. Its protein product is CASSVVTGGAFF.

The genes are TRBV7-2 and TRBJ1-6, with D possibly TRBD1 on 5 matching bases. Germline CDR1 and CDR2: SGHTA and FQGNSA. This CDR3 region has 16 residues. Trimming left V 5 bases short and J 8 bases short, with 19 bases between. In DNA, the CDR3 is TGTGCCAGCAGCCCCCCGGGGGGAAGATTCGATTCACCCCTCCACTTT. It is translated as CASSPPGGRFDSPLHF.

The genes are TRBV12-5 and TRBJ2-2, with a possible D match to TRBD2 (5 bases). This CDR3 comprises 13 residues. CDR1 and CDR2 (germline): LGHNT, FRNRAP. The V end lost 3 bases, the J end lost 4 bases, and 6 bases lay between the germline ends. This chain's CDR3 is CASGLGGTGELFF. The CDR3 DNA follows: TGTGCTAGTGGTTTAGGAGGCACCGGGGAGCTGTTTTTT.

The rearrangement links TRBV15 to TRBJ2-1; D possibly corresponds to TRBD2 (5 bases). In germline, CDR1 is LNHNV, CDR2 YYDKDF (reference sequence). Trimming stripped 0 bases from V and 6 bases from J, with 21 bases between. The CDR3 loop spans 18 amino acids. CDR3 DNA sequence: TGTGCCACCAGCAGAGATTCGGGGAAGCGGAGCTCTTCCAATGAGCAGTTCTTC. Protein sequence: CATSRDSGKRSSSNEQFF. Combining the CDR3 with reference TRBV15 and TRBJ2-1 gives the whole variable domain DAMVIQNPRYQVTQFGKPVTLSCSQTLNHNVMYWYQQKSSQAPKLLFHYYDKDFNNEADTPDNFQSRRPNTSFCFLDIRSPGLGDTAMYLCATSRDSGKRSSSNEQFFGPGTRLTVL.

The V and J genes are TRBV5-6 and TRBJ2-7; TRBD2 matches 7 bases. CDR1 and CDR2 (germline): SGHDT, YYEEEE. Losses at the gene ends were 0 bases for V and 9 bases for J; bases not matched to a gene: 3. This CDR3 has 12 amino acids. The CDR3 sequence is CASSLVGEGQYF. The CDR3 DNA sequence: TGTGCCAGCAGCTTGGTTGGGGAGGGGCAGTACTTC.

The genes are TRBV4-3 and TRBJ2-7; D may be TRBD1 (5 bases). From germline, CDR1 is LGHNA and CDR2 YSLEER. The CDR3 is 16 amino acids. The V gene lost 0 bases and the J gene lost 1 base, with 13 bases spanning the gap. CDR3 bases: TGCGCCAGCAGCCAAGATTGGGGCCTAAGATCCTACGAGCAGTACTTC. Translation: CASSQDWGLRSYEQYF.

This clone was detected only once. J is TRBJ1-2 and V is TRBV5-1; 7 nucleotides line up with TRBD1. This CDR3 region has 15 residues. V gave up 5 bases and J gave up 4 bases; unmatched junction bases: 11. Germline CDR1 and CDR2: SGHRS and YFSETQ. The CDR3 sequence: CASRRDLGTVYGYTF. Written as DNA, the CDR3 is TGCGCCAGCAGACGCGACCTCGGGACAGTCTATGGCTACACCTTC. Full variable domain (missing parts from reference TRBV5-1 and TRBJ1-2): KAGVTQTPRYLIKTRGQQVTLSCSPISGHRSVSWYQQTPGQGLQFLFEYFSETQRNKGNFPGRFSGRQFSNSRSEMNVSTLELGDSALYLCASRRDLGTVYGYTFGSGTRLTVV.

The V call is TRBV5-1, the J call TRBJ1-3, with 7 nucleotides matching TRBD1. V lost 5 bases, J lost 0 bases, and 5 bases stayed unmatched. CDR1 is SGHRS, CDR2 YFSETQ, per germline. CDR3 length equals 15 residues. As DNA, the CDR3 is TGCGCCAGCAGGTTTGACAGGGCCTCTGGAAACACCATATATTTT. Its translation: CASRFDRASGNTIYF.

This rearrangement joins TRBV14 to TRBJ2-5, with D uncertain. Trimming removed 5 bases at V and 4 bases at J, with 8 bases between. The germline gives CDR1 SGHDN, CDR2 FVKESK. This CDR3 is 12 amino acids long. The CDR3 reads CASSLSRETQYF. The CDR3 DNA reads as TGTGCCAGCAGCTTATCGCGAGAGACCCAGTACTTC.

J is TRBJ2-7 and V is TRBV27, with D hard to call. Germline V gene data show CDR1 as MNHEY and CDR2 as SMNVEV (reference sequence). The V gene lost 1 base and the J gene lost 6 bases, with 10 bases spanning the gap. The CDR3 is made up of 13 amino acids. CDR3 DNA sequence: TGTGCCAGCAGTTTATTTTCTCCGGGCGAGCAGTACTTC. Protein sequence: CASSLFSPGEQYF.

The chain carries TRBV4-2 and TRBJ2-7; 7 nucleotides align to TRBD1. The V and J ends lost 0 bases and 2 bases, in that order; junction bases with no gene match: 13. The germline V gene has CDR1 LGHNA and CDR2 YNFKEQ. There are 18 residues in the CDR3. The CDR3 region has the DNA TGTGCCAGCAGCCAAGATGTCGCAACAGGGGTCAGCGCCTACGAGCAGTACTTC. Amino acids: CASSQDVATGVSAYEQYF.

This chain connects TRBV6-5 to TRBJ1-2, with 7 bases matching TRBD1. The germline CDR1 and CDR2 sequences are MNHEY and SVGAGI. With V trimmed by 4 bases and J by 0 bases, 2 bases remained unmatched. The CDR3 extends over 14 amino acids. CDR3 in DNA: TGTGCCAGCAGTTGGGACAGAGCTAACTATGGCTACACCTTC. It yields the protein CASSWDRANYGYTF.

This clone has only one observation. The CDR3 here is CASSVEQGENIQYF. The CDR3 DNA reads TGTGCCAGCAGTGTCGAACAAGGGGAAAACATTCAGTACTTC. The chain has TRBV2 and TRBJ2-4, with D maybe TRBD1 (5 bases). The CDR3 runs to 14 residues. Germline V CDR1 and CDR2: SNHLY, FYNNEI. Trimming took 4 bases from V and 5 from J, leaving 12 bases between them.

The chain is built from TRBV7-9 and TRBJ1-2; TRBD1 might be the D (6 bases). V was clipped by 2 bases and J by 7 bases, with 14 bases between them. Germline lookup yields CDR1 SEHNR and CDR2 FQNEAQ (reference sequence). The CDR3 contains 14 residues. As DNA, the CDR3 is TGTGCCAGCAGCTTATTGGCAGGGGACGTTGGCTACACCTTC. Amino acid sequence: CASSLLAGDVGYTF.

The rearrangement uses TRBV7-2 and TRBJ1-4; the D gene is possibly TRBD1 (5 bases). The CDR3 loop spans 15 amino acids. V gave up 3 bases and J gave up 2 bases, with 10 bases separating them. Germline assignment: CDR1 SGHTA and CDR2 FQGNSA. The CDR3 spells CASSFQGGTNEKLFF. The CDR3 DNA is TGTGCCAGCAGCTTCCAGGGTGGGACTAATGAAAAACTGTTTTTT. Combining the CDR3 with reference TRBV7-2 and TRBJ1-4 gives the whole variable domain GAGVSQSPSNKVTEKGKDVELRCDPISGHTALYWYRQSLGQGLEFLIYFQGNSAPDKSGLPSDRFSAERTGGSVSTLTIQRTQQEDSAVYLCASSFQGGTNEKLFFGSGTQLSVL.